One T cell receptor (beta chain) is described in this entry. Its antigen target is currently unknown. No per-base quality is available; no much larger clone lies one base away. Cut back by 3 bases and 2 bases, the V and J ends lie 12 bases apart. For CDR1 and CDR2, the germline V gene lists KGHSH and LQKENI. Its CDR3 holds 15 amino acids, cysteine through phenylalanine. Just the 45-base CDR3 DNA is kept, in frame starting at base 1. The sample's treatment or condition, from its label and the paper: live attenuated yellow fever vaccine strain. At each blood-draw timepoint, two biological replicates of bulk PBMCs were collected. A standard Ficoll-Paque protocol was used to isolate PBMCs from peripheral blood. TriZol was used to extract RNA from bulk PBMCs, CD4 and CD8 fractions, and dextramer-positive and dextramer-negative fractions. This sample was taken from a study of T cells after yellow fever vaccination (dated by TCRdb to about 2019). With regard to the full study: The SMART-Seq v4 Ultra Low Input RNA kit was used to prepare libraries from fractions with low cell numbers. Two healthy male donors, one aged 18 to 30 and one aged 30 to 40 years, were included in the cohort. Bulk TCR alpha and beta repertoires were sequenced longitudinally to track T-cell clones before and after primary and booster YFV17D yellow fever vaccination. Blood was collected at multiple timepoints before and after primary and secondary immunization, and bulk PBMC replicates and cell subsets were isolated. The study at large found these results: The secondary T-cell response was weaker than the primary response but faster, peaking on day 5 instead of day 15. The study included only two donors, which limits how far the findings can be generalized. Because abundant contaminating clonotypes from the bulk population could be contained in FACS-sorted repertoires, computational filtering was required. A small fraction of clonotypes showed up in both the CD4 and CD8 compartments, probably as a result of convergent recombination. After the booster, most of the clones that had expanded following primary vaccination were detected again (roughly 97% of CD4 and roughly 88% of CD8), which suggests that memory was broadly maintained.

TCR cDNA was synthesized by 5'RACE template switching, which introduced a universal primer site and unique molecular identifiers. cDNA synthesis was primed from both the TCR alpha and TCR beta constant segments. Library amplification used two PCR steps, and the second PCR step added sample barcodes and sequencing adapters. Sequencing of the libraries was done on either Illumina HiSeq 2500 (2x100 bp) or NovaSeq (2x150 bp). The paper's data handling went like this. Demultiplexing of reads and collapsing into UMI consensus sequences were performed with MIGEC, and V(D)J alignment was carried out with MiXCR. Clonotypes responding to the vaccine were identified with edgeR on replicate PBMC samples, with the criteria of FDR below 0.01 and a log2 fold change above 5 up to day 15. CD4 or CD8 identity was assigned to each bulk clonotype according to whether the clonotype was present at higher abundance in the sequenced CD4 repertoire or the sequenced CD8 repertoire. TCRdb itself trimmed the public reads at Q25 with fastp, ran MiXCR and retained productive beta chains. One record per CDR3 amino acid sequence lists the most common genes and DNA. TCRdb, not the original authors, processed these V and J calls. The sample includes about 360,000 distinct CDR3 sequences, with about 6% observed a single time. Jointly, the top ten make up 15% of the sample.

The material sequenced was PBMCs, taken 5 days after the yellow fever booster vaccination. In this chain, TRBV18 is recombined with TRBJ2-3; matching of 5 bases hints at TRBD1 as the D gene. This receptor was obtained from a man aged 25-45 years who received the YFV17D yellow fever vaccine. The nucleotide sequence reads as follows: TGTGCCAGCTCACCCTCCTCGACAGACACAGATACGCAGTATTTT. Translated, this is CASSPSSTDTDTQYF.